The present entry profiles one T cell receptor beta chain with its context. The data were produced by immunoSEQ multiplex PCR, yet TCRdb's version contains in-frame clones alone and is incomplete. The sample has around 31,000 clones; 80% to 90% are singletons. The patients had HPV-negative, locally advanced oral cavity squamous cell carcinoma. No culture or expansion preceded analysis of these blood cells. These data are taken from a study of neoadjuvant anti-PD-1 for oral cavity cancer. Study at large: Patients mostly received three to four biweekly nivolumab doses at 3 mg/kg before surgery. Patients without progression got a fourth dose around day 43.

The CDR3 runs to 15 residues. Per germline, CDR1 MDHEN and CDR2 SYDVKM. Deletions cut 1 base from V and 0 bases from J, with 7 bases between. Material: PBMCs, obtained before nivolumab (anti-PD-1) treatment. The source of this sequence is a person aged 35-79 years with oral cavity squamous cell carcinoma. J is TRBJ1-3 and V is TRBV28; possibly TRBD1 for D (5 bases). CDR3 sequence (DNA): TGTGCCAGCAGTTTATCCGGGGGCTCTGGAAACACCATATATTTT. It yields the protein CASSLSGGSGNTIYF.